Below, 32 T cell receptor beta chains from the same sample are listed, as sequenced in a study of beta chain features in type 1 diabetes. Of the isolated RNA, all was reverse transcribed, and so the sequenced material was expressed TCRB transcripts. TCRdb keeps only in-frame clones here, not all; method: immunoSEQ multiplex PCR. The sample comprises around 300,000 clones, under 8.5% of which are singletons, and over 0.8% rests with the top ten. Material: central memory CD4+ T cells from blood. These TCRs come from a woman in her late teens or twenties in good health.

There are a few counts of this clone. The CDR3 nucleotides read TGTGCCAGCAGCTTGGCCAGCGGGAGTATTTCGATGCGCGAGCAGTACTTC. This encodes CASSLASGSISMREQYF. The chain couples TRBV7-6 to TRBJ2-7; 8 nucleotides agree with TRBD2. CDR1 SGHVS and CDR2 FNYEAQ come from the germline V gene. This CDR3 has 17 amino acids. V dropped 3 bases and J dropped 6; count of bases not matched to a gene: 16. The whole variable domain, remainder taken from reference TRBV7-6 and TRBJ2-7, is GAGVSQSPRYKVTKRGQDVALRCDPISGHVSLYWYRQALGQGPEFLTYFNYEAQQDKSGLPNDRFSAERPEGSISTLTIQRTEQRDSAMYRCASSLASGSISMREQYFGPGTRLTVT.

This CDR3 reads CATSDGNQPQHF. The DNA for the CDR3 is TGTGCCACCAGCGACGGAAATCAGCCCCAGCATTTT. The J gene is TRBJ1-5, the V gene TRBV15; no firm D call. The CDR3 spans 12 residues. CDR1 and CDR2 (germline): LNHNV, YYDKDF (reference sequence). V was shortened by 5 bases and J by 4 bases, with 6 bases between the two germline ends. The full variable domain, completed using reference TRBV15 and TRBJ1-5, is DAMVIQNPRYQVTQFGKPVTLSCSQTLNHNVMYWYQQKSSQAPKLLFHYYDKDFNNEADTPDNFQSRRPNTSFCFLDIRSPGLGDTAMYLCATSDGNQPQHFGDGTRLSIL.

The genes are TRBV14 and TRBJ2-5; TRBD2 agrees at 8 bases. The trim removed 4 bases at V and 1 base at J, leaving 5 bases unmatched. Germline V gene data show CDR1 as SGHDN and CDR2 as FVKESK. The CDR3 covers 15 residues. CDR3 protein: CASSPLAALQETQYF. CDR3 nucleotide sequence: TGTGCCAGCAGCCCACTAGCGGCCCTCCAAGAGACCCAGTACTTC.

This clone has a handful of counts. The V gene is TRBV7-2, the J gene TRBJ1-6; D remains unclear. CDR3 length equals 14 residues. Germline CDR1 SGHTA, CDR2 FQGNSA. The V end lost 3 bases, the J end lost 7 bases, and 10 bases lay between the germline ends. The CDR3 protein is CASSFGAYNSPLHF. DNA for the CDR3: TGTGCCAGCAGCTTTGGTGCTTACAATTCACCCCTCCACTTT. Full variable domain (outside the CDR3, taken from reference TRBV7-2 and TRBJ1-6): GAGVSQSPSNKVTEKGKDVELRCDPISGHTALYWYRQSLGQGLEFLIYFQGNSAPDKSGLPSDRFSAERTGGSVSTLTIQRTQQEDSAVYLCASSFGAYNSPLHFGNGTRLTVT.

As DNA, the CDR3 is TGTGCCAGTAGTCTAAGGGGACAGCTCTATGGCTACACCTTC. It specifies CASSLRGQLYGYTF. This chain links TRBV19 with TRBJ1-2; TRBD1 aligns across 7 bases. Germline trimming cut 5 bases from V and 4 bases from J; bases unmatched to any gene: 7. The CDR3 totals 14 residues. Germline V gene lookup returns CDR1 LNHDA and CDR2 SQIVND (reference sequence).

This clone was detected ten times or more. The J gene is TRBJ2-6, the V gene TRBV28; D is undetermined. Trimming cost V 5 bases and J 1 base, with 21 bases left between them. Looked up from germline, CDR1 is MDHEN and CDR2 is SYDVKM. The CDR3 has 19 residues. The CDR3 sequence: CASSPQDGRLPSGANVLTF. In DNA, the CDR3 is TGTGCCAGCAGTCCCCAGGACGGCCGCCTACCTTCTGGGGCCAACGTCCTGACTTTC.

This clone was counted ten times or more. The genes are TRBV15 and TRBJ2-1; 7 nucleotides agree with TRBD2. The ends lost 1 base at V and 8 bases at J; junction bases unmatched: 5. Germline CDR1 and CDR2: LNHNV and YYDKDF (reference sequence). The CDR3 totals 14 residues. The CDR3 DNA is TGTGCCACCAGCAGAGGCGGGAGTTTGGATGAGCAGTTCTTC. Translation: CATSRGGSLDEQFF.

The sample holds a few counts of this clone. CDR3 in DNA: TGTGCCAGCAGTGAGGGGACAGGGGGTTATGGGGCCAACGTCCTGACTTTC. As protein: CASSEGTGGYGANVLTF. The chain uses TRBV25-1 and TRBJ2-6, with 11 positions matching TRBD1. The CDR3 is made up of 17 amino acids. Germline V gene data show CDR1 as MGHDK and CDR2 as SYGVNS. With V trimmed by 3 bases and J by 3 bases, 4 bases remained unmatched. Together with reference TRBV25-1 and TRBJ2-6, the CDR3 gives the full variable domain: EADIYQTPRYLVIGTGKKITLECSQTMGHDKMYWYQQDPGMELHLIHYSYGVNSTEKGDLSSESTVSRIRTEHFPLTLESARPSHTSQYLCASSEGTGGYGANVLTFGAGSRLTVL.

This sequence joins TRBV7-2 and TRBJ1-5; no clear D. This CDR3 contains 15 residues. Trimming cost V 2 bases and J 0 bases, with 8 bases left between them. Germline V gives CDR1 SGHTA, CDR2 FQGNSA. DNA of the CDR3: TGTGCCAGCAGCTTACAAATGCATAGCAATCAGCCCCAGCATTTT. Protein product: CASSLQMHSNQPQHF. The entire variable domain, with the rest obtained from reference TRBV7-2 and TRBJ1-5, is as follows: GAGVSQSPSNKVTEKGKDVELRCDPISGHTALYWYRQSLGQGLEFLIYFQGNSAPDKSGLPSDRFSAERTGGSVSTLTIQRTQQEDSAVYLCASSLQMHSNQPQHFGDGTRLSIL.

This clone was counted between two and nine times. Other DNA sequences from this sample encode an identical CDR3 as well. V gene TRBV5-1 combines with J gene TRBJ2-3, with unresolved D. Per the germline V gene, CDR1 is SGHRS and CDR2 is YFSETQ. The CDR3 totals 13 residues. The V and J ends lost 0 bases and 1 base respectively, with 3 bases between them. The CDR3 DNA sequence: TGCGCCAGCAGCTTGGGGCGCACAGATACGCAGTATTTT. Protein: CASSLGRTDTQYF. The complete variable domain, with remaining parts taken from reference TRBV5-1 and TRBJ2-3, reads KAGVTQTPRYLIKTRGQQVTLSCSPISGHRSVSWYQQTPGQGLQFLFEYFSETQRNKGNFPGRFSGRQFSNSRSEMNVSTLELGDSALYLCASSLGRTDTQYFGPGTRLTVL.

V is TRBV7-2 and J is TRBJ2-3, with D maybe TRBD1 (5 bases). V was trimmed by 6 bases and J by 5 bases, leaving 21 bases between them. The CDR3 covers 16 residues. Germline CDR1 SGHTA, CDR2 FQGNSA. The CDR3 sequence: CASSPPPRQSIDTQYF. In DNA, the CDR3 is TGTGCCAGCAGTCCGCCCCCCCGACAGTCCATAGATACGCAGTATTTT.

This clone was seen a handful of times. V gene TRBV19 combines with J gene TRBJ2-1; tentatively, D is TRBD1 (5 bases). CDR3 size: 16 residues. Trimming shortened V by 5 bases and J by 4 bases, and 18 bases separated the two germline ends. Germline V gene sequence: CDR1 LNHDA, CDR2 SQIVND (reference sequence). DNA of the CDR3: TGTGCCAGTAGTGCAACATTCAGGGTCTCGTACAATGAGCAGTTCTTC. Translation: CASSATFRVSYNEQFF.

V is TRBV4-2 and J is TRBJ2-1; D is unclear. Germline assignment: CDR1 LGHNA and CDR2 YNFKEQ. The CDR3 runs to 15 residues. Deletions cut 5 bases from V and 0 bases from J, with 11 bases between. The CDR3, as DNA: TGTGCCAGCAGCGCCGGGCTCGGCTCCTACAATGAGCAGTTCTTC. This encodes CASSAGLGSYNEQFF.

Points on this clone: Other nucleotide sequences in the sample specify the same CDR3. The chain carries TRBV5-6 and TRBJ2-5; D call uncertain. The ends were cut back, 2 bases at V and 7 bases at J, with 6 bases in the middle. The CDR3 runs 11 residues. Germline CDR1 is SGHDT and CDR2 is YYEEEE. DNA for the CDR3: TGTGCCAGCAGCTTCCTGGGGACCCAGTACTTC. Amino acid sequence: CASSFLGTQYF.

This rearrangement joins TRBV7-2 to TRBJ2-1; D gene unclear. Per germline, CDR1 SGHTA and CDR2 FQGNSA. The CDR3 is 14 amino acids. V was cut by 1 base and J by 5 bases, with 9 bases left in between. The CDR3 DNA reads TGTGCCAGCAGCTTAGGACCAGAAGACAATGAGCAGTTCTTC. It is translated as CASSLGPEDNEQFF.

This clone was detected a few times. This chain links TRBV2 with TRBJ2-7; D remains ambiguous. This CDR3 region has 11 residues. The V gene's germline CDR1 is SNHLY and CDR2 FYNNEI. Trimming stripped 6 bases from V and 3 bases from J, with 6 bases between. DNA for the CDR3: TGTGCCAGCAGGGAGAACTACGAGCAGTACTTC. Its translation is CASRENYEQYF. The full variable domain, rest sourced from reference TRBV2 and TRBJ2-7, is EPEVTQTPSHQVTQMGQEVILRCVPISNHLYFYWYRQILGQKVEFLVSFYNNEISEKSEIFDDQFSVERPDGSNFTLKIRSTKLEDSAMYFCASRENYEQYFGPGTRLTVT.

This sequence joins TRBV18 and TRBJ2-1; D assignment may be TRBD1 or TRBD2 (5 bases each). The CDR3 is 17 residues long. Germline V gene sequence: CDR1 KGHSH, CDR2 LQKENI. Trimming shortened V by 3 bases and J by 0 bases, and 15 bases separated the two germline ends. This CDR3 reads CASSPYRGDHSYNEQFF. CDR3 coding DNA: TGTGCCAGCTCACCTTACCGAGGGGATCACTCCTACAATGAGCAGTTCTTC.

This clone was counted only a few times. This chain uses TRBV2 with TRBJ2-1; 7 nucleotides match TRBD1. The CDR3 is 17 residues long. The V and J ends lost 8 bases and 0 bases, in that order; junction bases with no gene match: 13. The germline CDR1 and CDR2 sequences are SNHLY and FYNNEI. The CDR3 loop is CASLLDRQKSSYNEQFF. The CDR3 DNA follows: TGTGCCAGCCTACTGGACAGGCAAAAAAGCTCCTACAATGAGCAGTTCTTC.

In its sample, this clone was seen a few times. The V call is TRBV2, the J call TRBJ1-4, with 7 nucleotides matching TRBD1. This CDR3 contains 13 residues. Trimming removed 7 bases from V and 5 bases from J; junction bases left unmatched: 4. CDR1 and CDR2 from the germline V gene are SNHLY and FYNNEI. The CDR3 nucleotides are TGTGCCAGCAAGACAGGGAGAAATGAAAAACTGTTTTTT. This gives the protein CASKTGRNEKLFF. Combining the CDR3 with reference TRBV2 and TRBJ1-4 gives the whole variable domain EPEVTQTPSHQVTQMGQEVILRCVPISNHLYFYWYRQILGQKVEFLVSFYNNEISEKSEIFDDQFSVERPDGSNFTLKIRSTKLEDSAMYFCASKTGRNEKLFFGSGTQLSVL.

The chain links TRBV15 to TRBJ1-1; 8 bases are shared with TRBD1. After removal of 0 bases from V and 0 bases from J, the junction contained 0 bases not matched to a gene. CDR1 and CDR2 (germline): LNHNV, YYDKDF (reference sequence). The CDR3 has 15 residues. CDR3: CATSRDRGLNTEAFF. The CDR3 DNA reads TGTGCCACCAGCAGAGACAGGGGGCTGAACACTGAAGCTTTCTTT.

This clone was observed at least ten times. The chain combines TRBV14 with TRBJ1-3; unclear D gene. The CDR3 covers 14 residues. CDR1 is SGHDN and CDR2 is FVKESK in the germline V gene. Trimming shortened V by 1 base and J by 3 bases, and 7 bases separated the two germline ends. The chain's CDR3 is CASSQVRLGNTIYF. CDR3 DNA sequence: TGTGCCAGCAGCCAAGTCCGACTTGGAAACACCATATATTTT.

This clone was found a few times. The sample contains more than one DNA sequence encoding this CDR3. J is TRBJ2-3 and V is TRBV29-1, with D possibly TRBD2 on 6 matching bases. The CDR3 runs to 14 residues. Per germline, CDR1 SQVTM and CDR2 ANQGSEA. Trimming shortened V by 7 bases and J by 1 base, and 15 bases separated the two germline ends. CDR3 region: CSARRGVGTDTQYF. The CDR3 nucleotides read TGCAGCGCAAGGAGGGGAGTCGGCACAGATACGCAGTATTTT.

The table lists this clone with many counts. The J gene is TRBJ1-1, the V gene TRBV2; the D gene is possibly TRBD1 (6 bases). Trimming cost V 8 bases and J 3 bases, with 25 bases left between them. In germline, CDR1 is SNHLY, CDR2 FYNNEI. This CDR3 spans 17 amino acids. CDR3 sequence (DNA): TGTGCCAGCCGCAGATACGCGCCAGGGGCGGGGGACACTGAAGCTTTCTTT. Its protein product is CASRRYAPGAGDTEAFF.

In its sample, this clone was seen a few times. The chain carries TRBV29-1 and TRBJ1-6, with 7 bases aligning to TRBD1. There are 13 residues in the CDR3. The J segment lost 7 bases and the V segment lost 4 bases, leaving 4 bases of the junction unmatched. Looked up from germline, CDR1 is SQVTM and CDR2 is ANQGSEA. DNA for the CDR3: TGCAGCGTTGGTGAGGGGGCGAATTCACCCCTCCACTTT. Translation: CSVGEGANSPLHF.

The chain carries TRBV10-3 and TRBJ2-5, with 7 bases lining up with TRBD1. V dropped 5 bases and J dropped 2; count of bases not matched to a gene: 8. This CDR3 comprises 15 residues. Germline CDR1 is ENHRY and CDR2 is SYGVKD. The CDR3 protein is CAISTPGTAQETQYF. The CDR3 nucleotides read TGTGCCATCAGTACCCCCGGGACAGCTCAAGAGACCCAGTACTTC.

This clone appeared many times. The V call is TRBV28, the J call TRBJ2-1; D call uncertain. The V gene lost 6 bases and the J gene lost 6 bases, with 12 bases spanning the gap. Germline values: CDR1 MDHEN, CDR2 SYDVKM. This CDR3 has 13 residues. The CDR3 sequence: CASSPDGRNEQFF. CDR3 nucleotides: TGTGCCAGCAGCCCTGATGGCCGCAATGAGCAGTTCTTC.

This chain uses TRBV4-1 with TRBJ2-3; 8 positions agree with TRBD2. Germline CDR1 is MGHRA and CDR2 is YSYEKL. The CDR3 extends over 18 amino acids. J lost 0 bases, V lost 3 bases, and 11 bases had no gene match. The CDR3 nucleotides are TGCGCCAGCAGCCACTTGGGCCAAGCGGGAGTTAGCACAGATACGCAGTATTTT. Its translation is CASSHLGQAGVSTDTQYF.

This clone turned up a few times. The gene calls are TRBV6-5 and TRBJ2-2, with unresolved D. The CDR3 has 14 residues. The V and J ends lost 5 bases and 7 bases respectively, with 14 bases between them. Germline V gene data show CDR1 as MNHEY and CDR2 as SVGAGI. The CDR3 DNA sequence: TGTGCCAGCAGTAAGAGGACGAATGGCGGGGAGCTGTTTTTT. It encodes CASSKRTNGGELFF.

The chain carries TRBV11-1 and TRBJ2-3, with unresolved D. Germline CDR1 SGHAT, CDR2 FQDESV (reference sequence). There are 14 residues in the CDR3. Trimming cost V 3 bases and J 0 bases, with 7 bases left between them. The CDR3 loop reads CASSFVGSTDTQYF. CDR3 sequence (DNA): TGTGCCAGCAGCTTTGTCGGGAGCACAGATACGCAGTATTTT.

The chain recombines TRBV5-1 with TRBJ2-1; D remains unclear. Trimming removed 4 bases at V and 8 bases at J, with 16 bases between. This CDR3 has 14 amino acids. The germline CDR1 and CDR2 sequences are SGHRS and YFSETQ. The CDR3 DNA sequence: TGCGCCAGCAGCCCGCCGGGTGGCGGCGATGAGCAGTTCTTC. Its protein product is CASSPPGGGDEQFF.

CDR3 residues: CASSSGGAGAYNEQFF. In DNA, the CDR3 is TGCGCCAGCAGCTCCGGGGGAGCGGGGGCATACAATGAGCAGTTCTTC. V and J are TRBV5-1 and TRBJ2-1; 8 bases map to TRBD2. J was trimmed by 4 bases and V by 3 bases; bases with no gene match: 9. The CDR3 runs to 16 residues. Germline CDR1 and CDR2: SGHRS and YFSETQ.

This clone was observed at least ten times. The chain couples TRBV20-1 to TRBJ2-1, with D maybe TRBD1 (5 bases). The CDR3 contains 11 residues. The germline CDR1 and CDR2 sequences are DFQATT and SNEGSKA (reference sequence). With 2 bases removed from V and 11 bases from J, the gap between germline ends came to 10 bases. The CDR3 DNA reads TGCAGTGCTAGACCGACAGAAAAGCAGTTCTTC. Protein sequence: CSARPTEKQFF.